The 12 T cell receptor beta chains reported below all come from one sample, sequenced in a study of T cell repertoires in cytomegalovirus infection. Each CDR3 protein gets one entry after TCRdb re-called the reads with MiXCR. This table has 100,000 or so distinct CDR3 sequences, 23% appearing once. The sequencing input was CD8+ T cells from PBMCs. The receptors derive from a human donor in good health (CMV status not recorded). Some clones in this sample may be carry-over from other donors' samples.

The table lists this clonotype with many counts. The CDR3: CASSPQGTAVGEQYF. The DNA for the CDR3 is TGTGCCAGCAGCCCCCAAGGGACAGCCGTTGGCGAGCAGTACTTC. The chain uses TRBV7-2 and TRBJ2-7, with 7 bases identical to TRBD1. CDR1 is SGHTA and CDR2 is FQGNSA in the germline V gene. Losses at the gene ends were 5 bases for V and 6 bases for J; bases not matched to a gene: 13. The CDR3 sequence is 15 residues long.

This clonotype was observed a handful of times. The chain couples TRBV24-1 to TRBJ2-2, with TRBD2 identical over 13 bases. The ends lost 3 bases at V and 7 bases at J; junction bases unmatched: 7. CDR1 is KGHDR and CDR2 is SFDVKD in the germline V gene. CDR3 size: 17 residues. CDR3 region: CATSDAGTSGIDGELFF. The CDR3 DNA reads as TGTGCCACCAGTGATGCTGGGACTAGCGGGATTGACGGGGAGCTGTTTTTT.

This clonotype has just a few counts. The chain couples TRBV9 to TRBJ1-1; D might be TRBD1 (5 bases). CDR3 length: 13 amino acids. V was trimmed by 3 bases and J by 8 bases, leaving 14 bases between them. CDR1 is SGDLS, CDR2 YYNGEE, per germline. CDR3: CASSGPRGLEAFF. DNA for the CDR3: TGTGCCAGCAGCGGTCCCCGGGGCCTAGAAGCTTTCTTT.

The J gene is TRBJ2-7, the V gene TRBV25-1; D perhaps matches TRBD2 (6 bases). Germline lookup yields CDR1 MGHDK and CDR2 SYGVNS. Trimming shortened V by 2 bases and J by 3 bases, and 11 bases separated the two germline ends. The CDR3 covers 14 residues. CDR3 sequence reads: CASSEDWGDYEQYF. Here the CDR3 DNA reads TGTGCCAGCAGTGAAGACTGGGGGGACTACGAGCAGTACTTC.

The J gene is TRBJ2-7, the V gene TRBV5-6; TRBD2 is a possible D gene (5 bases). CDR1 and CDR2 (germline): SGHDT, YYEEEE. V shed 0 bases and J shed 5 bases, with 15 bases lying between them. The CDR3 covers 15 residues. This chain's CDR3 is CASSLVVGMSNEQYF. The CDR3 coding sequence is TGTGCCAGCAGCTTGGTGGTCGGGATGAGCAACGAGCAGTACTTC.

The V call is TRBV7-2, the J call TRBJ1-5; D is ambiguous. Germline V gene data show CDR1 as SGHTA and CDR2 as FQGNSA. The CDR3 runs to 15 residues. Between the trimmed V and J ends, which lost 2 bases and 5 bases, there was a span of 13 bases. The CDR3 DNA reads TGTGCCAGCAGCTTAACCTCAGGCCCACATCAGCCCCAGCATTTT. Its translation: CASSLTSGPHQPQHF.

This clonotype was seen only a few times. The chain recombines TRBV30 with TRBJ2-7; 7 nucleotides align to TRBD2. CDR1 is GTSNPN, CDR2 SVGIG, per germline (reference sequence). V dropped 5 bases and J dropped 0; count of bases not matched to a gene: 10. This CDR3 is 15 amino acids long. CDR3 protein: CAWGGGTLSSYEQYF. The CDR3 DNA reads as TGTGCCTGGGGCGGGGGAACACTGAGCTCCTACGAGCAGTACTTC.

V and J are TRBV7-6 and TRBJ2-7; D is uncertain. The CDR3 spans 11 residues. Germline V gives CDR1 SGHVS, CDR2 FNYEAQ. V was clipped by 5 bases and J by 0 bases, with 2 bases between them. The CDR3 loop reads CASSNSYEQYF. In DNA form, the CDR3 reads TGTGCCAGCAGCAACTCCTACGAGCAGTACTTC.

The chain's CDR3 is CASGTWEQFF. Here the CDR3 DNA reads TGTGCCAGTGGGACTTGGGAGCAGTTCTTC. This chain joins TRBV12-3 or TRBV12-4 and TRBJ2-1, with a tentative D call TRBD2 (6 bases). CDR3 length equals 10 residues. V dropped 9 bases and J dropped 10 bases, with 10 bases sitting between them.

This clonotype was counted at least ten times. The rearrangement links TRBV7-2 to TRBJ2-1; possibly TRBD1 for D (5 bases). The length of the CDR3 is 12 residues. Looked up from germline, CDR1 is SGHTA and CDR2 is FQGNSA. The germline V and J ends were trimmed by 5 bases and 8 bases, with 10 bases remaining between them. The CDR3 loop reads CASSLRVHEQFF. In DNA, the CDR3 is TGTGCCAGCAGCCTCAGGGTTCATGAGCAGTTCTTC. Together with reference TRBV7-2 and TRBJ2-1, the CDR3 gives the full variable domain: GAGVSQSPSNKVTEKGKDVELRCDPISGHTALYWYRQSLGQGLEFLIYFQGNSAPDKSGLPSDRFSAERTGGSVSTLTIQRTQQEDSAVYLCASSLRVHEQFFGPGTRLTVL.

This chain uses TRBV29-1 with TRBJ2-1; tentatively, D is TRBD2 (5 bases). The CDR3 length is 11 residues. Germline CDR1 SQVTM, CDR2 ANQGSEA. Trimming left V 6 bases short and J 4 bases short, with 7 bases between. The CDR3 coding sequence is TGCAGCGTCCTAGCTTACAATGAGCAGTTCTTC. Translating it yields CSVLAYNEQFF.

The rearrangement joins TRBV19 to TRBJ2-5; no reliable D call. Germline values: CDR1 LNHDA, CDR2 SQIVND (reference sequence). V gave up 7 bases and J gave up 1 base, with 10 bases separating them. The CDR3 has 13 amino acids. Written as DNA, the CDR3 is TGTGCCAGTATGGATGGGCTCCAAGAGACCCAGTACTTC. Encoded protein: CASMDGLQETQYF.